These T cell receptor beta chains were read from a single sample in a study of radiotherapy plus CTLA-4 blockade in lung cancer. Method: immunoSEQ multiplex PCR; TCRdb's copy keeps in-frame clones and lacks some. The sample consists of 85,000 to 130,000 clones, 85% to 90% of them appearing once. The starting material was peripheral blood, obtained from a patient treated with radiotherapy plus ipilimumab. The source of these receptors is a human donor with non-small cell lung cancer that progressed on radiotherapy plus ipilimumab. Some clones in this sample may be carry-over from other donors' samples. Each CDR3 is given with its conserved first and last residue.

V,CDR3
TRBV6-1,CASSEAVGSRGDNQPQHF
TRBV29-1,CSDGGDTQYF
TRBV28,CASTSGQGPYEQYF
TRBV6-4,CASRDRERFSEAFF
TRBV5-1,CASSFQGAGEQYF
TRBV11-1,CASSPHPASTGQETQYF
TRBV7-2,CASSPMTYYTGELFF
TRBV11-2,CASTKSRGHYGYTF
TRBV29-1,CSVELWTSTDTQYF
TRBV7-2,CASSLGWSYEQYF
TRBV2,CASSVERGAPKTQYF
TRBV6-6,CATGHSGTGEANEQFF
TRBV29-1,CSVEIDRGDEKLFF
TRBV7-3,CASSARGSQTGELFF
TRBV7-2,CASSLQWLVNTGELFF
TRBV7-7,CASSLGTASTDTQYF
TRBV6-6,CASSYNQDPPYEQYF
TRBV7-2,CASSLTFGQGYEQYF
TRBV4-3,CASSPRTGQGLPEQFF
TRBV29-1,CSVPGQANTEAFF
TRBV7-6,CASSSPGQGGGYTF
TRBV2,CASRRGANTEAFF
TRBV9,CASSQGTVTEAFF
TRBV30,CAWSKNNEQFF
TRBV6-5,CATKLAGGYNEQFF
TRBV27,CASSLRGNGNSPLHF
TRBV4-2,CASSQGDRVAGNTIYF
TRBV19,CASRRTRGEKLFF
TRBV7-3,CASSDGTSWNEQFF
TRBV7-8,CASSLEGGLSVMNTEAFF
TRBV5-5,CASSLSGGFYYGYTF
TRBV5-4,CASSLRQDRYGYTF
TRBV7-6,CASSPAQGMVADTQYF
TRBV7-9,CASSLGDSEKLFF
TRBV4-3,CASSRSRGFHYGYTF
TRBV18,CASSPTVNSNQPQHF
TRBV5-1,CASSPGTATSTNEKLFF
TRBV7-2,CASSLSQGSYNEQFF
TRBV28,CASSLSWGGARQPQHF
TRBV5-4,CASSLGVPTGGNSPFHF
TRBV6-5,CASRLGTKLNQPQHF
TRBV6-5,CASKQGYQETQYF
TRBV7-3,CASSAPTGGGSDTQYF
TRBV5-1,CASSLGVTGGSETQYF
TRBV12-5,CASGRDGYTGELFF
TRBV28,CASSLIRGSGNSPLHF
TRBV7-2,CASSLAGVDEQYF
TRBV7-2,CASSLAWDGNTIYF
TRBV4-1,CASSHLGLAKNIQYF
TRBV5-1,CASSSGTGNTTNEKLFF